These T cell receptor beta chains were read from a single sample in a study of blood T cell repertoires in COVID-19. The data were produced by immunoSEQ multiplex PCR, yet TCRdb's version contains in-frame clones alone and is incomplete. Here the sample spans a few hundred thousand clones, approximately 86% being singletons. Sequenced: peripheral blood. These receptors all stem from a man in his sixties with acute or convalescent COVID-19. Each CDR3 is given with its conserved first and last residue. The order of the fields is clone size, V gene, D gene, J gene, CDR3 protein, CDR3 DNA. A D gene is named only where the DNA matches it firmly. Part of the rows lack a size; the others show once, few, many or a class for expanded clones.

size: NA
V: TRBV28
D: TRBD2
J: TRBJ2-3
CDR3: CASSPIAGSYTDTQYF
DNA: TGTGCCAGCAGTCCAATAGCGGGGAGTTACACAGATACGCAGTATTTT

size: NA
V: TRBV5-1
D: TRBD2
J: TRBJ2-5
CDR3: CASSPSGAQETQYF
DNA: TGCGCCAGCAGCCCTAGCGGGGCCCAAGAGACCCAGTACTTC

size: once
V: TRBV6-1
D: NA
J: TRBJ2-4
CDR3: CASSEVDYIQYF
DNA: TGTGCCAGCAGTGAAGTGGACTACATTCAGTACTTC

size: NA
V: TRBV28
D: NA
J: TRBJ1-4
CDR3: CASSRRAGSTNEKLFF
DNA: TGTGCCAGCAGCCGCAGGGCCGGGTCAACTAATGAAAAACTGTTTTTT

size: NA
V: TRBV10-3
D: NA
J: TRBJ2-7
CDR3: CAISESTTAIEREQYF
DNA: TGTGCCATCAGTGAGTCGACGACAGCTATTGAGAGGGAGCAGTACTTC

size: NA
V: TRBV27
D: NA
J: TRBJ2-7
CDR3: CASSFLGSYEQYF
DNA: TGTGCCAGCAGTTTCCTCGGGTCCTACGAGCAGTACTTC

size: NA
V: TRBV5-1
D: TRBD2
J: TRBJ2-3
CDR3: CASSLAGGDLSTQYF
DNA: TGCGCCAGCAGCTTGGCGGGGGGGGACCTAAGTACGCAGTATTTT

size: NA
V: TRBV19
D: NA
J: TRBJ1-1
CDR3: CASSIGGGGPEAFF
DNA: TGTGCCAGTAGTATAGGAGGGGGGGGGCCTGAAGCTTTCTTT

size: NA
V: TRBV6-2/TRBV6-3
D: NA
J: TRBJ2-5
CDR3: CASSYSRREWETQYF
DNA: TGTGCCAGCAGTTACTCTCGGAGGGAATGGGAGACCCAGTACTTC

size: NA
V: TRBV18
D: TRBD2
J: TRBJ2-1
CDR3: CASSLSGGLYNEQFF
DNA: TGTGCCAGCTCCCTTAGCGGGGGGCTTTACAATGAGCAGTTCTTC

size: NA
V: TRBV4-3
D: TRBD1
J: TRBJ2-6
CDR3: CASSQGTGVNSGANVLTF
DNA: TGCGCCAGCAGCCAAGGGACAGGGGTCAACTCTGGGGCCAACGTCCTGACTTTC

size: NA
V: TRBV9
D: NA
J: TRBJ2-7
CDR3: CASSVGRGRSEQYF
DNA: TGTGCCAGCAGCGTAGGGAGGGGAAGAAGTGAGCAGTACTTC

size: NA
V: TRBV18
D: TRBD1
J: TRBJ1-4
CDR3: CASSPPQGRGKEKLFF
DNA: TGTGCCAGCTCACCACCACAGGGGAGAGGAAAGGAAAAACTGTTTTTT

size: NA
V: TRBV18
D: TRBD2
J: TRBJ2-3
CDR3: CASSPWSGGATDTQYF
DNA: TGTGCCAGCTCACCATGGAGCGGGGGGGCAACAGATACGCAGTATTTT

size: NA
V: TRBV5-1
D: TRBD1
J: TRBJ2-1
CDR3: CASSLGQGSNEQFF
DNA: TGCGCCAGCAGCTTGGGACAGGGTAGCAATGAGCAGTTCTTC

size: NA
V: TRBV19
D: TRBD1
J: TRBJ1-6
CDR3: CASKADRGDNSPLHF
DNA: TGTGCCAGTAAAGCGGACAGGGGCGATAATTCACCCCTCCACTTT

size: NA
V: TRBV2
D: NA
J: TRBJ1-1
CDR3: CASSRLNRVTEAFF
DNA: TGTGCCAGCAGTCGTCTCAACAGGGTCACTGAAGCTTTCTTT

size: once
V: TRBV6-2/TRBV6-3
D: NA
J: TRBJ1-1
CDR3: CASSLLGQSMNTEAFF
DNA: TGTGCCAGCAGTCTCCTAGGACAGTCTATGAACACTGAAGCTTTCTTT

size: NA
V: TRBV24-1
D: NA
J: TRBJ2-2
CDR3: CATSARTGELFF
DNA: TGTGCCACCAGTGCTAGGACCGGGGAGCTGTTTTTT

size: NA
V: TRBV7-8
D: NA
J: TRBJ2-3
CDR3: CASSLNRASTDTQYF
DNA: TGTGCCAGCAGCTTGAACAGGGCTAGCACAGATACGCAGTATTTT

size: NA
V: TRBV28
D: TRBD1
J: TRBJ1-2
CDR3: CASSSTGIYGYTF
DNA: TGTGCCAGCAGTTCGACAGGGATATATGGCTACACCTTC

size: NA
V: TRBV6-1
D: NA
J: TRBJ1-2
CDR3: CASSEAGVYGYTF
DNA: TGTGCCAGCAGTGAAGCAGGGGTCTATGGCTACACCTTC

size: once
V: TRBV7-8
D: TRBD1
J: TRBJ1-4
CDR3: CASSPADRVEKLFF
DNA: TGTGCCAGCAGCCCCGCGGACAGGGTTGAAAAACTGTTTTTT

size: NA
V: TRBV3-1/TRBV3-2
D: NA
J: TRBJ1-5
CDR3: CASSQDSRQAGGQSRPQHF
DNA: TGTGCCAGCAGCCAAGATTCCCGTCAGGCCGGAGGCCAATCAAGGCCCCAGCATTTT

size: NA
V: TRBV9
D: TRBD1
J: TRBJ1-4
CDR3: CASSPGDSNSEKLFF
DNA: TGTGCCAGCAGCCCCGGGGACAGTAATTCTGAAAAACTGTTTTTT

size: once
V: TRBV30
D: TRBD1
J: TRBJ2-2
CDR3: CAWTPGGPPGELFF
DNA: TGTGCCTGGACCCCAGGGGGTCCCCCCGGGGAGCTGTTTTTT

size: few
V: TRBV19
D: TRBD1
J: TRBJ2-5
CDR3: CASSIGTGSHQETQYF
DNA: TGTGCCAGTAGTATCGGGACAGGGTCCCACCAAGAGACCCAGTACTTC

size: NA
V: TRBV14
D: NA
J: TRBJ2-7
CDR3: CASSHDSVYEQYF
DNA: TGTGCCAGCAGCCACGACAGTGTCTACGAGCAGTACTTC

size: NA
V: TRBV18
D: TRBD2
J: TRBJ2-2
CDR3: CASSPRRLAGATGELFF
DNA: TGTGCCAGCTCACCTCGACGCCTAGCGGGGGCCACCGGGGAGCTGTTTTTT

size: many
V: TRBV15
D: NA
J: TRBJ1-1
CDR3: CATSSALQGKGNTEAFF
DNA: TGTGCCACCAGCAGTGCCTTACAGGGTAAGGGGAACACTGAAGCTTTCTTT

size: NA
V: TRBV4-2
D: TRBD1
J: TRBJ2-1
CDR3: CASSHLVGSGTGGINEQFF
DNA: TGTGCCAGCAGCCATCTGGTCGGGTCGGGGACAGGGGGAATCAATGAGCAGTTCTTC

size: NA
V: TRBV4-1
D: NA
J: TRBJ2-7
CDR3: CASSQVQGAYEQYF
DNA: TGCGCCAGCAGCCAAGTACAGGGTGCGTACGAGCAGTACTTC

size: NA
V: TRBV5-1
D: NA
J: TRBJ1-6
CDR3: CASSLGGEESPLHF
DNA: TGCGCCAGCAGCTTGGGAGGGGAGGAGTCACCCCTCCACTTT

size: NA
V: TRBV28
D: NA
J: TRBJ2-7
CDR3: CASSLSGQGTPEQYF
DNA: TGTGCCAGCAGTTTATCGGGTCAGGGCACCCCCGAGCAGTACTTC

size: few
V: TRBV3-1/TRBV3-2
D: NA
J: TRBJ2-6
CDR3: CASSLTDSGANVLTF
DNA: TGTGCCAGCAGCCTGACAGATTCTGGGGCCAACGTCCTGACTTTC

size: NA
V: TRBV3-1/TRBV3-2
D: NA
J: TRBJ2-3
CDR3: CASSHGFSTDTQYF
DNA: TGTGCCAGCAGCCACGGGTTTAGCACAGATACGCAGTATTTT

size: NA
V: TRBV19
D: NA
J: TRBJ1-5
CDR3: CASSIEAGQQPQHF
DNA: TGTGCCAGTAGTATAGAAGCGGGGCAGCAGCCCCAGCATTTT

size: NA
V: TRBV29-1
D: TRBD1
J: TRBJ1-4
CDR3: CSASPGTGGDEKLFF
DNA: TGCAGCGCCAGTCCCGGGACAGGGGGCGATGAAAAACTGTTTTTT

size: few
V: TRBV14
D: TRBD1
J: TRBJ1-2
CDR3: CASSRDRVAGYTF
DNA: TGTGCCAGCAGCCGGGACAGGGTGGCCGGCTACACCTTC

size: few
V: TRBV29-1
D: NA
J: TRBJ2-5
CDR3: CSVALETQYF
DNA: TGCAGCGTTGCTTTAGAGACCCAGTACTTC

size: few
V: TRBV6-5
D: NA
J: TRBJ1-2
CDR3: CASSYPGSNYGYTF
DNA: TGTGCCAGCAGTTACCCAGGATCTAACTATGGCTACACCTTC

size: NA
V: TRBV9
D: TRBD1
J: TRBJ2-7
CDR3: CASSVRDSIGEQYF
DNA: TGTGCCAGCAGCGTACGGGACAGCATCGGCGAGCAGTACTTC

size: NA
V: TRBV11-1
D: TRBD1
J: TRBJ2-7
CDR3: CASTTDRGIEQYF
DNA: TGTGCCAGCACCACGGACAGGGGGATCGAGCAGTACTTC

size: NA
V: TRBV27
D: TRBD1
J: TRBJ2-7
CDR3: CASSFARGPSSYEQYF
DNA: TGTGCCAGCAGTTTCGCGAGGGGGCCCTCCTCCTACGAGCAGTACTTC

size: once
V: TRBV19
D: NA
J: TRBJ1-2
CDR3: CASTLGQGRNYGYTF
DNA: TGTGCCAGTACCCTAGGCCAGGGGCGGAACTATGGCTACACCTTC

size: NA
V: TRBV19
D: TRBD1
J: TRBJ1-1
CDR3: CASTPGTGKGGTEAFF
DNA: TGTGCCAGCACGCCGGGGACAGGGAAGGGTGGTACTGAAGCTTTCTTT

size: NA
V: TRBV7-8
D: NA
J: TRBJ2-1
CDR3: CASSLAIGRGRTYNEQFF
DNA: TGTGCCAGCAGCTTAGCGATAGGTAGGGGGAGAACCTACAATGAGCAGTTCTTC

size: NA
V: TRBV19
D: NA
J: TRBJ2-1
CDR3: CASSIDPNYNEQFF
DNA: TGTGCCAGTAGTATAGATCCCAACTACAATGAGCAGTTCTTC

size: NA
V: TRBV7-2
D: NA
J: TRBJ2-1
CDR3: CASRGGGNEQFF
DNA: TGTGCCAGCAGAGGTGGCGGCAATGAGCAGTTCTTC

size: NA
V: TRBV9
D: TRBD1
J: TRBJ1-1
CDR3: CASSEGQPMNTEAFF
DNA: TGTGCCAGCAGCGAGGGACAGCCAATGAACACTGAAGCTTTCTTT

size: NA
V: TRBV20-1
D: NA
J: TRBJ1-2
CDR3: CSASPGGGGYTF
DNA: TGCAGTGCTAGTCCCGGGGGGGGAGGCTACACCTTC

size: NA
V: TRBV9
D: TRBD1
J: TRBJ2-1
CDR3: CASSSKGQEHNEQFF
DNA: TGTGCCAGCAGCTCGAAGGGACAGGAGCACAATGAGCAGTTCTTC

size: few
V: TRBV7-9
D: TRBD2
J: TRBJ2-5
CDR3: CASSLEGLANVHF
DNA: TGTGCCAGCAGCTTAGAGGGACTAGCAAATGTCCACTTC

size: once
V: TRBV29-1
D: TRBD2
J: TRBJ2-1
CDR3: CSVSPGLVVQNEQFF
DNA: TGCAGCGTTTCTCCGGGACTAGTCGTCCAAAATGAACAGTTCTTC